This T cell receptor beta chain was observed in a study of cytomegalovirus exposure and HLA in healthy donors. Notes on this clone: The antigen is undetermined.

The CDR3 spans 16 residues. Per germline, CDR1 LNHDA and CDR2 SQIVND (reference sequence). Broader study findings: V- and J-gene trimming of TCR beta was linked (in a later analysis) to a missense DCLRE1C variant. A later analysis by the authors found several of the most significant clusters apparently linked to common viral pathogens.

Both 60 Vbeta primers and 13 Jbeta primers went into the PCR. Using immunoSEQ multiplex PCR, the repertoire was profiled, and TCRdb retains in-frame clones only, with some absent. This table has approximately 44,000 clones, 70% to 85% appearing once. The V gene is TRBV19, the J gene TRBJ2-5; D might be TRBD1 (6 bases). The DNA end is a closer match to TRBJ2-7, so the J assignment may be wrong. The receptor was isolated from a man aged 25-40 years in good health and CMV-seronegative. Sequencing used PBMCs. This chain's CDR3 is CASSAPLTGDTYEQYF. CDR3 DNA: TGTGCCAGTAGTGCTCCCTTGACAGGTGATACCTACGAGCAGTACTTC.